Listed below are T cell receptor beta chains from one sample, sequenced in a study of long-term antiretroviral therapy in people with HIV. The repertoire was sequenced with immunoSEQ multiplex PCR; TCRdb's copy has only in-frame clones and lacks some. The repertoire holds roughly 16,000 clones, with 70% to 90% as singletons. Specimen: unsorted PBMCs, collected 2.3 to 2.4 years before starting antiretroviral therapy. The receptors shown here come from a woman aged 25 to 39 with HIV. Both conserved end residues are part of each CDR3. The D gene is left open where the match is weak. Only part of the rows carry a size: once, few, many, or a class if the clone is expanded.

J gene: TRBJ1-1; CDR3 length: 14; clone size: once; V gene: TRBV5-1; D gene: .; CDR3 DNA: TGCGCCAGCAGCTCTACAGGGAAGAACACTGAAGCTTTCTTT; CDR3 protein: CASSSTGKNTEAFF
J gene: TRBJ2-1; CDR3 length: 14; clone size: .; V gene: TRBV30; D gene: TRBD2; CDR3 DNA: TGTGCCTGGAGCGGACTAGCGGGGTACAATGAGCAGTTCTTC; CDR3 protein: CAWSGLAGYNEQFF
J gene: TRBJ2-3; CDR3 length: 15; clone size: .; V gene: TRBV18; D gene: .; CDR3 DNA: TGTGCCAGCTCCCTCCTGGGGGAGAACACAGATACGCAGTATTTT; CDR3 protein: CASSLLGENTDTQYF
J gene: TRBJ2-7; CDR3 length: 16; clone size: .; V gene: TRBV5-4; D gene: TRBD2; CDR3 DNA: TGTGCCAGCAGCTTGAGCGGACTAGCGGGGGGGCGCGAGCAGTACTTC; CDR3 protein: CASSLSGLAGGREQYF
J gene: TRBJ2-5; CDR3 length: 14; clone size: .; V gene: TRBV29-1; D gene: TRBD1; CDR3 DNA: TGCAGCACGGGACAGCTGAACAACCAAGAGACCCAGTACTTC; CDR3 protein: CSTGQLNNQETQYF
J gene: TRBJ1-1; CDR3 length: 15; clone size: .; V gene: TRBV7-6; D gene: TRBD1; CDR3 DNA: TGTGCCAGCAGCTTAGAGGTTGGGACAGTAGGTGAAGCTTTCTTT; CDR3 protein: CASSLEVGTVGEAFF
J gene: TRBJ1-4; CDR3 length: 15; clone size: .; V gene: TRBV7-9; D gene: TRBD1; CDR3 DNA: TGTGCCAGCAGCTTAGGAACAGGGGGCGCGGAAAAACTGTTTTTT; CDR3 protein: CASSLGTGGAEKLFF
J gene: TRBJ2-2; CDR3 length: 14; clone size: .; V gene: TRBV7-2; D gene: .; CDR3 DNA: TGTGCCAGCAGCAATATGGTTCTCGCCGGGGAGCTGTTTTTT; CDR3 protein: CASSNMVLAGELFF
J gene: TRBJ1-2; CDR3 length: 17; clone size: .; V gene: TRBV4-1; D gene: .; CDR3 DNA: TGCGCCAGCAGCCAGGGCAGTTTACTTTGGACTAACTATGGCTACACCTTC; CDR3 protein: CASSQGSLLWTNYGYTF
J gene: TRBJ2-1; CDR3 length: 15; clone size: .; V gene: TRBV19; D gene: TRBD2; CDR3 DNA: TGTGCCAGTAGTATCCATCTAGCGGGGGGGAGTGAGCAGTTCTTC; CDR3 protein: CASSIHLAGGSEQFF
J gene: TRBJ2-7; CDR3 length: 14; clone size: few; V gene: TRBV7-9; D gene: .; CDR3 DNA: TGTGCCAGCATCCCAGCCCCCCAGGACTACGAGCAGTACTTC; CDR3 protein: CASIPAPQDYEQYF
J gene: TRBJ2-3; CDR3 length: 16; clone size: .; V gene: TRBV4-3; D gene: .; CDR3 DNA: TGCGCCAGCAGCCAAGGGGGGGCCAGTAGCACAGATACGCAGTATTTT; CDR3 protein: CASSQGGASSTDTQYF
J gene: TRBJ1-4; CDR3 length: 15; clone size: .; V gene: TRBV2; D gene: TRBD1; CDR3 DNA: TGTGCCAGCAGCCAAAAGGGGGCCGATAATGAAAAACTGTTTTTT; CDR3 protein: CASSQKGADNEKLFF
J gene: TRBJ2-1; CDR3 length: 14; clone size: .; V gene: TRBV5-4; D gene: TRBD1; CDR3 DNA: TGTGCCAGCAGCGAAAGACAGGGATTCGATGAGCAGTTCTTC; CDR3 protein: CASSERQGFDEQFF
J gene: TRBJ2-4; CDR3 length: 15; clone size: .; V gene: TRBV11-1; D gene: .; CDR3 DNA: TGTGCCAGCAGCTCCCCGGGGTTAGCCAAAAACATTCAGTACTTC; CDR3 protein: CASSSPGLAKNIQYF
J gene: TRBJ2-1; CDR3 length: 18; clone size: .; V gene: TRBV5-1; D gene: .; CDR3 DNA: TGCGCCAGCAGCCCGGGAGGACAGGGCAGTAGCTCCTACAATGAGCAGTTCTTC; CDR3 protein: CASSPGGQGSSSYNEQFF
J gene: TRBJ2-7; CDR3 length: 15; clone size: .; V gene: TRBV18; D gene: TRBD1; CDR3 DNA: TGTGCCAGCTCATGGGCAGGACAGGGGAAATACGAGCAGTACTTC; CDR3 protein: CASSWAGQGKYEQYF
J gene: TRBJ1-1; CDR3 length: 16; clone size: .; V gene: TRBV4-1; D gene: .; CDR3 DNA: TGCGCCAGCAGCCGCTCCAGTACGGAGTACGAGTATAAAGCTTTCTTT; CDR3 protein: CASSRSSTEYEYKAFF
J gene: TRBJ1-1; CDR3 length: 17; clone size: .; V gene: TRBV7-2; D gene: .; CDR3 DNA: TGTGCCAGCAGCTTAACCCCACTTATGAGGGGCAGAACTGAAGCTTTCTTT; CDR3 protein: CASSLTPLMRGRTEAFF
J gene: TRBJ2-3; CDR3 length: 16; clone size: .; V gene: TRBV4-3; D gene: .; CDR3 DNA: TGCGCCAGCAGCCAAGTATCCGGGGGCAACACAGATACGCAGTATTTT; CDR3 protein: CASSQVSGGNTDTQYF
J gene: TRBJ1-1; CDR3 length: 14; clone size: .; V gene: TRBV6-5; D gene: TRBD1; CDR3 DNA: TGTGCCAGCAGGGTAGGACAGGGGAGCACTGAAGCTTTCTTT; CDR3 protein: CASRVGQGSTEAFF
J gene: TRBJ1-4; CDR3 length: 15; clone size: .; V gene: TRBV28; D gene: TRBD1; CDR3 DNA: TGTGCCAGCAACTTTCTCGGGACAGCTAATGAAAAACTGTTTTTT; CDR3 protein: CASNFLGTANEKLFF
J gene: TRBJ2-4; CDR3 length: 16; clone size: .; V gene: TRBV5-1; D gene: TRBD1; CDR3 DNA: TGCGCCAGCAGCTTTGTGACAGGGATGGCCAAAAACATTCAGTACTTC; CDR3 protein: CASSFVTGMAKNIQYF
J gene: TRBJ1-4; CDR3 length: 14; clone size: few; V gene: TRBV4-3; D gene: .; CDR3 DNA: TGCGCCAGCAGCGATACAGGTTATAATGAAAAACTGTTTTTT; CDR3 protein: CASSDTGYNEKLFF
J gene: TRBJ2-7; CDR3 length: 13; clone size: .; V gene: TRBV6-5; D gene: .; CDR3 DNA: TGTGCCAGCAGTTTTCGGGACGGCTACGAGCAGTACTTC; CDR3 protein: CASSFRDGYEQYF
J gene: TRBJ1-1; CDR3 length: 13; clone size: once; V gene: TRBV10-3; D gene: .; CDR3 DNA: TGTGCCATCAGTGCTACAGGCGTCGCTGAAGCTTTCTTT; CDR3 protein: CAISATGVAEAFF
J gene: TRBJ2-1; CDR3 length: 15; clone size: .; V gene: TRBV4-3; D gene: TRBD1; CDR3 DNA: TGCGCCAGCAGCCATAACGACAGGGCTCTTGATGAGCAGTTCTTC; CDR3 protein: CASSHNDRALDEQFF
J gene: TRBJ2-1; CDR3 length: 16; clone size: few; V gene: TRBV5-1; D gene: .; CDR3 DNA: TGCGCCAGCAGCTTCTACTCCGGGACAACCCGAGGTGAGCAGTTCTTC; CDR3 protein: CASSFYSGTTRGEQFF
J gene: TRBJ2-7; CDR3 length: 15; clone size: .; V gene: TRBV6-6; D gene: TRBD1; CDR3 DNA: TGTGCCAGCAGTAAGGGACAGGGTCTATCCTACGAGCAGTACTTC; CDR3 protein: CASSKGQGLSYEQYF
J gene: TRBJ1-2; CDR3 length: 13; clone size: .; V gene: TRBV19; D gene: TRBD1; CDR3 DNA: TGTGCCAGTAGCCCGGGACAGTCCTATGGCTACACCTTC; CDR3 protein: CASSPGQSYGYTF
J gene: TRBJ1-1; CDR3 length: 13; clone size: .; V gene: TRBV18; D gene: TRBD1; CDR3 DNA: TGTGCCAGCTCACCACCGACAGGGGCTGAAGCTTTCTTT; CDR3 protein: CASSPPTGAEAFF
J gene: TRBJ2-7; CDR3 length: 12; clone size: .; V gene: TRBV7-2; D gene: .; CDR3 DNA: TGTGCCAGCAGCCTGCCGGGGTACGAGCAGTACTTC; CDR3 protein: CASSLPGYEQYF
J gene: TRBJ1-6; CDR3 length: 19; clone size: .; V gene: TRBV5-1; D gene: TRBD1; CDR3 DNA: TGCGCCAGCAGCTTGCGAAGACAGGGATTAAGCTCCTATAATTCACCCCTCCACTTT; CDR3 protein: CASSLRRQGLSSYNSPLHF
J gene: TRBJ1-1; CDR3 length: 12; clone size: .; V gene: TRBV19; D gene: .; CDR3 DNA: TGTGCCAGCAGAGGACAATTCACTGAAGCTTTCTTT; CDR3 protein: CASRGQFTEAFF
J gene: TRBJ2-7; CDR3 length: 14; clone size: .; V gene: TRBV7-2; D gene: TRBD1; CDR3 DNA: TGTGCCAGCAGCTTAGGGGACAGACCTTACGAGCAGTACTTC; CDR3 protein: CASSLGDRPYEQYF
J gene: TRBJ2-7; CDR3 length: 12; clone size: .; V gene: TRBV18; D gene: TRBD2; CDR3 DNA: TGTGCCAGCTCTCAGGGAGGGTATGAGCAGTACTTC; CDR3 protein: CASSQGGYEQYF
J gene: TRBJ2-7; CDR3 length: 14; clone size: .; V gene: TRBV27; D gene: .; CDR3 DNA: TGTGCCAGCAGTTTAGGTAGTAGCGCATACGAGCAGTACTTC; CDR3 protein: CASSLGSSAYEQYF
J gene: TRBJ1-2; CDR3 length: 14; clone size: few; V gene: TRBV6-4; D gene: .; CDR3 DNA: TGTGCCAGCAGTCCAGGGCCGGGTCACTATGGCTACACCTTC; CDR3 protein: CASSPGPGHYGYTF
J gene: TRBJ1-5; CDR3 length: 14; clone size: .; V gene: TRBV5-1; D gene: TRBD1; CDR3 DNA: TGCGCCAGCAGGCTGGGGACAGCCTTAGAGCCCCAGCATTTT; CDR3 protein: CASRLGTALEPQHF
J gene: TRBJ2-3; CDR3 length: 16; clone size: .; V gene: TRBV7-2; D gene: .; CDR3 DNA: TGTGCCAGCAGCTTAAGGTCTGCTAGCCCGGCGGATACGCAGTATTTT; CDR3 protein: CASSLRSASPADTQYF
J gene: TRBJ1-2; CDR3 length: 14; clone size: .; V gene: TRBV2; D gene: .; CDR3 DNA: TGTGCCAGCAGTGAACTGGTAGGGCGCTATGGCTACACCTTC; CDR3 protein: CASSELVGRYGYTF
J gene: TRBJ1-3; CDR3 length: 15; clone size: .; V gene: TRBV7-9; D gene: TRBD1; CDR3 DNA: TGTGCCAGCAGCTTAGGGGACAGCTCTGGAAACACCATATATTTT; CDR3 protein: CASSLGDSSGNTIYF
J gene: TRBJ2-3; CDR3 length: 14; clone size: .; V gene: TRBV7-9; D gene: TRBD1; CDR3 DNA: TGTGCCAGCAGCCCTGGACAGGGTGCAGATACGCAGTATTTT; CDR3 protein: CASSPGQGADTQYF
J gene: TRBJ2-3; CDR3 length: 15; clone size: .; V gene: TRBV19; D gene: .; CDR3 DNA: TGTGCCAGTAGTCCTCGAGGGGGGGGCGCAGATACGCAGTATTTT; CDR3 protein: CASSPRGGGADTQYF
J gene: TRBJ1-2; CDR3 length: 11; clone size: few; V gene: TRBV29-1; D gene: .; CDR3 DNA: TGCAGCGTTGAAGATCGAGGCAAGTACACCTTC; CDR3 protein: CSVEDRGKYTF
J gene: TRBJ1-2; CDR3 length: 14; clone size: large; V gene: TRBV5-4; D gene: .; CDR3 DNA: TGTGCCAGCAGCTTCAGCGGGGGAAGCAATGGCTACACCTTC; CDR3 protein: CASSFSGGSNGYTF
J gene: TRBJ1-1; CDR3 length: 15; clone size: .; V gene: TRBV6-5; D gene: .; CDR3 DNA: TGTGCCAGCAGTAGGGGCCGGGGCATGAACACTGAAGCTTTCTTT; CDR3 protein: CASSRGRGMNTEAFF
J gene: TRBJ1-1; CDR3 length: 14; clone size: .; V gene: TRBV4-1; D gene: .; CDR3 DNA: TGCGCCAGCAGCCAAGGGAGGGGGAACACTGAAGCTTTCTTT; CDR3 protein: CASSQGRGNTEAFF
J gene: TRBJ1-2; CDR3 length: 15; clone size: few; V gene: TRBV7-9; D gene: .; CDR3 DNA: TGTGCCAGCAGCTATTTGGAGACAGGTGACTATGGCTACACCTTC; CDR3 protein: CASSYLETGDYGYTF
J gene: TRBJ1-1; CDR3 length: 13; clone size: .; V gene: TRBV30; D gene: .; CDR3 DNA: TGTGCCTGGCTGCGAGGGCGCCAGACTGAAGCTTTCTTT; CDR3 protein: CAWLRGRQTEAFF
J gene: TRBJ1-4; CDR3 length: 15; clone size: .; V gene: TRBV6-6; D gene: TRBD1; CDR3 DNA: TGTGCGAACAGTCCGGGACAGGGGGCGGGCGAAAAACTGTTTTTT; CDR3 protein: CANSPGQGAGEKLFF
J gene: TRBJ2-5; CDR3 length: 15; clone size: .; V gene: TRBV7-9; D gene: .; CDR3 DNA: TGTGCCAGCAGCTTAGTTCTGGGACTCCAAGAGACCCAGTACTTC; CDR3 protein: CASSLVLGLQETQYF
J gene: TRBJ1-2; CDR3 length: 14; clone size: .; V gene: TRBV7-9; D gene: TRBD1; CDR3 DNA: TGTGCCAGCAGCCCGGGACAGGGGGCGCCTGGCTACACCTTC; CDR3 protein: CASSPGQGAPGYTF
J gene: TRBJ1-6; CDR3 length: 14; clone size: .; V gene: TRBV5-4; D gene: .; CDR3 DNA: TGTGCCAGCAGCTTCGGCGGGTATAATTCACCCCTCCACTTT; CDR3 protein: CASSFGGYNSPLHF
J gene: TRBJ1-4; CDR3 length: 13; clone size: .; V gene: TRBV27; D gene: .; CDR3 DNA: TGTGCCAGCAGTATACAGGAGCATGAAAAACTGTTTTTT; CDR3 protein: CASSIQEHEKLFF
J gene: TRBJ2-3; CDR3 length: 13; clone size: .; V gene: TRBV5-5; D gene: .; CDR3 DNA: TGTGCCAGCAGCGAGGGGTCCACAGATACGCAGTATTTT; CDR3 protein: CASSEGSTDTQYF
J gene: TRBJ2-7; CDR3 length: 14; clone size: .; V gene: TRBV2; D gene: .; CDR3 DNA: TGTGCCAGCACTACGGACAAGAGCTCCTACGAGCAGTACTTC; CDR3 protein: CASTTDKSSYEQYF
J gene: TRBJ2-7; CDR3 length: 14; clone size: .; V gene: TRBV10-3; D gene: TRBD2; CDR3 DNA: TGTGCCATCAGACCTAGCGGGGGAGGCTACGAGCAGTACTTC; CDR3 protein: CAIRPSGGGYEQYF
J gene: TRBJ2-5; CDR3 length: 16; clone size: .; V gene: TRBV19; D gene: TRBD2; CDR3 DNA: TGTGCCAGTAGTATAGGGGGGGGGTCTCCCCGGAAGACCCAGTACTTC; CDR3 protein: CASSIGGGSPRKTQYF
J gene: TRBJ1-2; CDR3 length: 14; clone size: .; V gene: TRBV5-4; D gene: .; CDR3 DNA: TGTGCCAGCAGTTTCCCGGGGTCTAACTATGGCTACACCTTC; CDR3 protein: CASSFPGSNYGYTF